This TCR beta chain was found in a study of blood T cell repertoires in COVID-19. As for the study in general: Sites in the United States, Italy and Spain provided acute and convalescent COVID-19 samples. The cDNA or gDNA used as material had been derived from T cells, B-cell-depleted T cells, or PBMCs.

This CDR3 region has 14 residues. The V segment lost 1 base and the J segment 2 bases; nucleotides outside the gene matches: 2. Germline V gene lookup returns CDR1 LGHNA and CDR2 YSLEER. This clone was counted only a few times. Authors' analysis steps: Researchers report that nucleated cell counts were estimated from reference gene primer amplification. Sequencing was performed with immunoSEQ multiplex PCR; in TCRdb, only in-frame clones are kept and a portion is missing. D and trimming were read from the DNA, whereas the V and J calls and clone size are those reported in that table. The repertoire includes 60,000 to 85,000 clones, over 70% of them detected once, and about 20% sits in the top ten.

The receptor was isolated from a man aged 65-85 years who had recovered from COVID-19. This chain links TRBV4-3 with TRBJ2-7; 7 bases match TRBD2. The source material was peripheral blood. The CDR3 DNA reads TGCGCCAGCAGCCAAGGAGCGGGACCCTACGAGCAGTACTTC. This sequence encodes CASSQGAGPYEQYF.